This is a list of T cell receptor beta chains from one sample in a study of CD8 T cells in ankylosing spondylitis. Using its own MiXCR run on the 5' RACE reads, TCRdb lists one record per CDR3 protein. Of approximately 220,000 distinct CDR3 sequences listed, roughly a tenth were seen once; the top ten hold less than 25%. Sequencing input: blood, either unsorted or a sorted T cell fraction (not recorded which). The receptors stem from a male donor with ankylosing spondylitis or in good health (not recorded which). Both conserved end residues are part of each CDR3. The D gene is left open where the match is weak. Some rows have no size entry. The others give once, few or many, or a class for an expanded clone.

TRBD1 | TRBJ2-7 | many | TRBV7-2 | CASSSQTGYYEQYF | TGTGCCAGCAGCTCCCAGACAGGGTACTACGAGCAGTACTTC
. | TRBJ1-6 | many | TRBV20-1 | CSARDGRGAYNSPLHF | TGCAGTGCTAGAGATGGGAGGGGCGCCTATAATTCACCCCTCCACTTT
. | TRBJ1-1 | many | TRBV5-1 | CASSLALQGGTEAFF | TGCGCCAGCAGCTTGGCCCTTCAGGGTGGCACTGAAGCTTTTTTT
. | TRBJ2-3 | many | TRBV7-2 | CASSLDFTDTQYF | TGTGCCAGCAGCTTGGACTTCACAGATACGCAGTATTTT
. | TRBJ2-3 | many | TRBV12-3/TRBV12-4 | CASSLAQGGTDTQYF | TGTGCCAGCAGTTTAGCCCAGGGCGGCACAGATACGCAGTATTTT
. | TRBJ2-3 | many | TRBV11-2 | CASSAGTVSTDTQYF | TGTGCCAGCAGCGCCGGGACGGTGAGCACAGATACGCAGTATTTT
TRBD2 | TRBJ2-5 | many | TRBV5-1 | CASSLVLAGAQETQYF | TGCGCCAGCAGCTTGGTATTAGCGGGGGCCCAAGAGACCCAGTACTTC
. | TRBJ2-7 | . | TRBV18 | CASSPTGSAGYEQYF | TGTGCCAGCTCACCCACTGGGTCTGCAGGCTACGAGCAGTACTTC
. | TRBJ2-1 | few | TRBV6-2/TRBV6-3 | CASTEGGPKHDEQFF | TGTGCCAGCACTGAGGGGGGGCCGAAACACGATGAGCAGTTCTTC
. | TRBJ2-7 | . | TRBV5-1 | CASSWTGADSYEQYF | TGCGCCAGCAGCTGGACCGGGGCAGACTCCTACGAGCAGTACTTC
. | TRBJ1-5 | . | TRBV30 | CAWSSGGAQPQHF | TGTGCCTGGAGTTCAGGAGGGGCACAGCCCCAGCATTTT
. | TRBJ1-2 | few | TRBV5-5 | CASSLQREITIGYTF | TGTGCCAGCAGCTTGCAACGGGAGATAACTATTGGCTACACCTTC
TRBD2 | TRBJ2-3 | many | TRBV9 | CASSATSGGTDTQYF | TGTGCCAGCAGCGCCACTAGCGGGGGCACAGATACGCAGTATTTT
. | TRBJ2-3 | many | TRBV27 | CASSSGVFGTDTQYF | TGTGCCAGCAGTTCAGGGGTGTTTGGCACAGATACGCAGTATTTT
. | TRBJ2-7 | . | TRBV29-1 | CSVETGYEQYF | TGCAGCGTTGAAACAGGATACGAGCAGTACTTC
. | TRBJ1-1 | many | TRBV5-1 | CASSLGLRENTEAFF | TGCGCCAGCAGCTTGGGCCTTAGGGAGAACACTGAAGCTTTCTTT
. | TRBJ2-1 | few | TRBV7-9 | CASRPTAASSYNEQFF | TGTGCCAGCAGGCCCACAGCCGCCAGCTCCTACAATGAGCAGTTCTTC
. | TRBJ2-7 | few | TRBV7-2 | CASSLTREQYF | TGTGCCAGCAGCTTAACTCGCGAGCAGTACTTC
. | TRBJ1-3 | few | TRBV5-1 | CASSFGQSSGNTIYF | TGCGCCAGCAGCTTTGGACAGAGCTCTGGAAACACCATATATTTT
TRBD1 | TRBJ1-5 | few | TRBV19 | CASSPGRQGWNQPQHF | TGTGCCAGTAGTCCGGGAAGACAGGGCTGGAATCAGCCCCAGCATTTT
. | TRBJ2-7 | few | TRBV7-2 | CASSLTPGPEQYF | TGTGCCAGCAGCTTAACCCCGGGACCCGAGCAGTACTTC
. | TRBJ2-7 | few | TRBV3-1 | CASSPLRGTYEQYF | TGTGCCAGCAGCCCGTTGCGGGGAACCTACGAGCAGTACTTC
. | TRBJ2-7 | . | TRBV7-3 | CASSLKGGLGTSRAYEQYF | TGTGCCAGCAGCTTAAAAGGGGGGTTAGGGACCTCCCGAGCCTACGAGCAGTACTTC
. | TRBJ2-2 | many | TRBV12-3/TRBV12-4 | CASSYHRELTGELFF | TGTGCCAGCAGTTATCACAGGGAGTTGACCGGGGAGCTGTTTTTT
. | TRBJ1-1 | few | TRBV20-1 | CSARPPGLWGEAFF | TGCAGTGCTAGACCCCCAGGGTTATGGGGTGAAGCTTTCTTT
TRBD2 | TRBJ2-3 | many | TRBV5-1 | CASSPTSGRNTDTQYF | TGCGCCAGCAGCCCCACTAGCGGGCGAAACACAGATACGCAGTATTTT
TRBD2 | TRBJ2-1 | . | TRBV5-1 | CASSSRAAGGINEQFF | TGCGCCAGCAGCTCGAGGGCCGCCGGGGGGATCAATGAGCAGTTCTTC
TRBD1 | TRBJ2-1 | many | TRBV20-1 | CSARVGGPYNEQFF | TGCAGTGCTAGAGTAGGGGGCCCCTACAATGAGCAGTTCTTC
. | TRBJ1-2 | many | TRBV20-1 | CSARADNYGYTF | TGCAGTGCTAGGGCGGATAACTATGGCTACACCTTC
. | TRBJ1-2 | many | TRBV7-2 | CASSAPQGYGYTF | TGTGCCAGCAGCGCTCCCCAGGGCTATGGCTACACCTTC
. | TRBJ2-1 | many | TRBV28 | CASAPWGLVGNEQFF | TGTGCCAGCGCGCCGTGGGGTCTTGTAGGAAATGAGCAGTTCTTC
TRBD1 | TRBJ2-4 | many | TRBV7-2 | CASSITGTGGPNIQYF | TGTGCCAGCAGCATCACCGGGACAGGGGGCCCAAACATTCAGTACTTC
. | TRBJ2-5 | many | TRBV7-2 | CASTPIRVPLETQYF | TGTGCCAGCACCCCAATTCGGGTGCCTTTGGAGACCCAGTACTTC
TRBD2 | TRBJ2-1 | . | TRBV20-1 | CSSTRLSGGGNYNEQFF | TGCAGTTCCACCAGACTTAGCGGGGGGGGAAACTACAATGAGCAGTTCTTC
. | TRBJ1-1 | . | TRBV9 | CASSPTIIRAEAFF | TGTGCCAGCAGCCCCACAATCATCAGGGCTGAAGCTTTCTTT
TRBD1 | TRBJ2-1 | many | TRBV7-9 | CASSLAGGPHNEQFF | TGTGCCAGCAGCTTAGCAGGGGGCCCTCACAATGAGCAGTTCTTC
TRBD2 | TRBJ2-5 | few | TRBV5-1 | CASSSGLAGGTLETQYF | TGCGCCAGCAGTTCTGGACTAGCGGGGGGGACGTTGGAGACCCAGTACTTC
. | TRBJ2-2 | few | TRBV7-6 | CASSSAGDLPGELFF | TGTGCCAGCAGCTCCGCTGGCGACCTACCCGGGGAGCTGTTTTTT
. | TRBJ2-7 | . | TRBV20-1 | CSARGLPHEQYF | TGCAGTGCTAGAGGACTGCCCCACGAGCAGTACTTC
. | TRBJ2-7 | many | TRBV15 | CATSRGRGNPYEQYF | TGTGCCACCAGCAGAGGAAGGGGTAACCCCTACGAGCAGTACTTC
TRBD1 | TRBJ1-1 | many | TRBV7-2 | CASSFSGTANTEAFF | TGTGCCAGCAGCTTTTCCGGGACAGCGAACACTGAAGCTTTCTTT
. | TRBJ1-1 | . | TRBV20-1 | CSVNVPQNTEAFF | TGCAGTGTCAATGTCCCTCAGAACACTGAAGCTTTCTTT
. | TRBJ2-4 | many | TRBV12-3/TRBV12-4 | CATSVGILGKGIQYF | TGTGCCACCTCAGTGGGGATTCTGGGTAAAGGCATTCAGTACTTC
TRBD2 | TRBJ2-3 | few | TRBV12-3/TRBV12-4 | CASSLSSSGGGTQYF | TGTGCCAGCAGTTTAAGTTCTAGCGGCGGGGGTACGCAGTATTTT
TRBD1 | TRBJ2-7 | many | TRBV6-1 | CASRRTGEGYEQYF | TGTGCCAGCAGGCGGACAGGGGAAGGCTACGAGCAGTACTTC